These 4 T cell receptor beta chains came from one sample sequenced in a study of T cells in Graves' hyperthyroidism and ophthalmopathy. The source material, RNA transcripts, was used to amplify TCR beta CDR3 regions. Using the HTBI primer set, a first-round RT-PCR was run on the TCR CDR3. TCRdb recomputed calls from the multiplex PCR reads with MiXCR, one row per CDR3 protein. There are 380,000 or so distinct CDR3 sequences in the sample; about 14% occur only once, and around 21% lies in the top ten. Sample: blood. These receptors were obtained from a man aged 30 to 45 with Graves' hyperthyroidism that later progressed to Graves' ophthalmopathy.

This clonotype appeared once. This may arise from a read error, as a much more abundant clone is one base away. The chain carries TRBV30 and TRBJ1-5, with 8 positions matching TRBD1. Germline assignment: CDR1 GTSNPN and CDR2 SVGIG (reference sequence). Trimming removed 1 base from V and 5 bases from J; junction bases left unmatched: 4. This CDR3 spans 14 amino acids. The CDR3 nucleotides are TGTGCCTGGAGTGGCGGACAGGGCGATCAGCCCCAGCATTTT. Its protein product is CAWSGGQGDQPQHF.

This clonotype was counted at least ten times. The chain's CDR3 is CASSPGGHSDEQFF. DNA of the CDR3: TGTGCCAGCAGTCCCGGGGGGCACAGCGATGAGCAGTTCTTC. The chain has TRBV28 and TRBJ2-1; D might be TRBD2 (7 bases). Trimming removed 5 bases at V and 8 bases at J, with 16 bases between. CDR3 size: 14 residues. Germline-derived CDR1 and CDR2 are MDHEN and SYDVKM.

This clonotype was seen repeatedly, ten times or more. This chain links TRBV28 with TRBJ1-2, with D possibly TRBD1 on 5 matching bases. The CDR3 is made up of 12 amino acids. CDR1 and CDR2 from the germline V gene are MDHEN and SYDVKM. V was clipped by 5 bases and J by 4 bases, with 8 bases between them. For the CDR3, the DNA is TGTGCCAGCAGTCCTGGGGCCTATGGCTACACCTTC. It encodes CASSPGAYGYTF.

This clonotype was observed a few times. V is TRBV12-3 or TRBV12-4 and J is TRBJ1-1, with D tentatively TRBD1 (6 bases). The V end lost 6 bases, the J end lost 4 bases, and 18 bases lay between the germline ends. The CDR3 is made up of 15 amino acids. The CDR3 spells CASRAEGVSGTEAFF. In DNA form, the CDR3 reads TGTGCCAGCAGGGCAGAGGGGGTATCGGGCACTGAAGCTTTCTTT.